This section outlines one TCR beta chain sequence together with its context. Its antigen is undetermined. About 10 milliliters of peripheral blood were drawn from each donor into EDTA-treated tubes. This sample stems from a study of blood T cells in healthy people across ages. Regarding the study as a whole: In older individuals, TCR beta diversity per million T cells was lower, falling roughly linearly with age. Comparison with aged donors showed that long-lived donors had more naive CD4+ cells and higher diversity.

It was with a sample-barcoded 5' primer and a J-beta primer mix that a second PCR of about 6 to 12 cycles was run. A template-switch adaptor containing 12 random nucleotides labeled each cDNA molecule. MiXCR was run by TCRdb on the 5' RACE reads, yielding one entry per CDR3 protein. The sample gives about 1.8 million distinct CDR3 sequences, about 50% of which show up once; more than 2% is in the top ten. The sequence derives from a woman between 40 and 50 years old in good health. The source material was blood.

DNA of the CDR3: TGTGCCAGCAGAGCCGGGGCGGGGGGGCATGAGCAGTTCTTC. Translated: CASRAGAGGHEQFF. The chain employs TRBV6-1 and TRBJ2-1; 9 positions match TRBD2. The CDR3 runs to 14 residues. Trimming removed 6 bases from V and 8 bases from J; junction bases left unmatched: 8. The V gene's germline CDR1 is MNHNS and CDR2 SASEGT.